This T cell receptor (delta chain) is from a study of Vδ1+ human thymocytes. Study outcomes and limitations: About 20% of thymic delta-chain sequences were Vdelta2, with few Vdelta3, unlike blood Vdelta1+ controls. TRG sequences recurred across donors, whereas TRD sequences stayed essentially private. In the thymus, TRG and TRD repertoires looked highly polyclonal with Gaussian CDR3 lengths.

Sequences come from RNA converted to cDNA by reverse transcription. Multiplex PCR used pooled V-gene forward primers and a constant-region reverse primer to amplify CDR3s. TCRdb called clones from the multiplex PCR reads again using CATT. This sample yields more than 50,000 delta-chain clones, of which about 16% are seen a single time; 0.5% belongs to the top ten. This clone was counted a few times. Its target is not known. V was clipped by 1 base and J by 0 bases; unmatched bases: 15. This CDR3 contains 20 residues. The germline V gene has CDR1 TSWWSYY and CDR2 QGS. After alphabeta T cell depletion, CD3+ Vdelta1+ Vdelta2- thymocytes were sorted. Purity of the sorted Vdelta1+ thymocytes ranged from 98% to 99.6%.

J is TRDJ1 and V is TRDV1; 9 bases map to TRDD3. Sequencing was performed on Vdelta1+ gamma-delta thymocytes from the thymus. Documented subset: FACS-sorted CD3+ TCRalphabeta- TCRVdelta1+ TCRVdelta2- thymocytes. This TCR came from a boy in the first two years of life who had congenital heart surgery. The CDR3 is CALGERQLGETTCYTDKLIF. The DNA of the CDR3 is TGTGCTCTTGGGGAACGGCAACTGGGGGAGACAACCTGCTACACCGATAAACTCATCTTT.